These 6 T cell receptor beta chains were sequenced from one sample in a study of brain T cells in children with intractable seizures. The time point denotes: blood from clinic visit 5 months post-surgery; TSC patient then seizure free. Measured with immunoSEQ multiplex PCR; TCRdb has only the in-frame clones, and not every one. The sample records 340,000 or so clones, about 94% being singletons. This specimen was peripheral blood, taken 4 to 5 months after surgery. These TCRs come from a boy in the first two years of life with tuberous sclerosis and intractable seizures.

The chain employs TRBV29-1 and TRBJ2-5, with D possibly being TRBD1 (6 bases). The CDR3 spans 12 residues. Germline CDR1 reads SQVTM; CDR2 reads ANQGSEA. Trimming cost V 4 bases and J 4 bases, with 10 bases left between them. CDR3 sequence: CSVVSRGETQYF. The CDR3 DNA reads as TGCAGCGTTGTATCCAGGGGAGAGACCCAGTACTTC.

Relative to its sample, this clone is large. The CDR3 loop is CASSVDPGSGNTIYF. The CDR3 nucleotides are TGTGCCAGCAGTGTTGACCCCGGCTCTGGAAACACCATATATTTT. V usage is TRBV2 and J usage is TRBJ1-3; D is unclear. Germline assignment: CDR1 SNHLY and CDR2 FYNNEI. This CDR3 is 15 amino acids long. V was shortened by 4 bases and J by 0 bases, with 10 bases between the two germline ends.

The chain employs TRBV5-4 and TRBJ2-7; 7 bases line up with TRBD1. J gave up 0 bases and V 2 bases, and 5 bases lay outside the gene matches. Germline-derived CDR1 and CDR2 are SGHNT and YYREEE (reference sequence). The CDR3 loop spans 15 amino acids. The CDR3 bases are TGTGCCAGCAGCTTACGAGGGGGCGGCTCCTACGAGCAGTACTTC. This gives the protein CASSLRGGGSYEQYF.

The gene calls are TRBV9 and TRBJ1-6; D is undetermined. CDR1 and CDR2 (germline): SGDLS, YYNGEE. Trimming took off 2 bases at V and 4 bases at J, with 10 bases between the two ends. The CDR3 runs to 15 residues. DNA for the CDR3: TGTGCCAGCAGCGTCAAAGGAGGTTATAATTCACCCCTCCACTTT. It yields the protein CASSVKGGYNSPLHF.

The chain employs TRBV10-3 and TRBJ2-7; either TRBD1 or TRBD2 may fit D (7 bases each). The CDR3 length is 14 residues. Trimming removed 10 bases at V and 2 bases at J, with 18 bases between. Germline assignment: CDR1 ENHRY and CDR2 SYGVKD. CDR3 in DNA: TGTGCCAGGACCCAGGGGGGGGCGCCCTACGAGCAGTACTTC. This gives the protein CARTQGGAPYEQYF.

The CDR3 loop is CASSLVPLDSGEQYF. CDR3 DNA: TGTGCCAGCAGCTTAGTACCACTAGATTCGGGGGAGCAGTACTTC. This chain joins TRBV11-2 and TRBJ2-7, with D perhaps TRBD2 (5 bases). V was pared by 1 base and J by 7 bases, with 17 bases between. The germline CDR1 and CDR2 sequences are SGHAT and FQNNGV. The CDR3 is 15 residues long.